A single sample gave rise to the 4 T cell receptor beta chains below, sequenced in a study of T cell clonality in common variable immunodeficiency. Whole-study results and caveats: In common variable immunodeficiency, TCR beta chains reportedly carried fewer deletions and N-nucleotide insertions.

Which antigens these TCRs recognize remains unknown. Profiled with immunoSEQ multiplex PCR; TCRdb holds only in-frame clones, not every one. The sample gives over 30,000 clones, none seen only once, and the top ten clones hold approximately 6.5%. Material: peripheral blood mononuclear cells. These TCRs come from a human donor with common variable immunodeficiency.

Ten or more counts support this clone. The CDR3 extends 3 residues past the end of the read, so its final part is completed from the germline J gene. This chain connects TRBV30 to TRBJ2-5; D gene ambiguous. Between the trimmed V and J ends, which lost 1 base and 1 base, there was a span of 16 bases. Germline V gene lookup returns CDR1 GTSNPN and CDR2 SVGIG (reference sequence). This CDR3 comprises 16 residues. The CDR3 protein is CAWSEGLSSGQETQYF. The CDR3 bases that were read are TGTGCCTGGAGTGAAGGGCTGTCTTCTGGCCAAGAGACC. Complete variable domain (other parts from reference TRBV30 and TRBJ2-5): SQTIHQWPATLVQPVGSPLSLECTVEGTSNPNLYWYRQAAGRGLQLLFYSVGIGQISSEVPQNLSASRPQDRQFILSSKKLLLSDSGFYLCAWSEGLSSGQETQYFGPGTRLLVL.

In regard to this clone: The CDR3 end falls 3 residues outside the read, so it is completed with the germline J gene. The chain carries TRBV19 and TRBJ2-3; D possibly corresponds to TRBD2 (5 bases). CDR1 LNHDA and CDR2 SQIVND come from the germline V gene (reference sequence). The CDR3 sequence is 13 residues long. The germline V and J ends were trimmed by 6 bases and 8 bases, with 15 bases remaining between them. CDR3 residues: CASRSDSLGTQYF. CDR3 bases read: TGTGCCAGTAGATCGGACTCGCTGGGTACG. Full variable domain (missing parts from reference TRBV19 and TRBJ2-3): DGGITQSPKYLFRKEGQNVTLSCEQNLNHDAMYWYRQDPGQGLRLIYYSQIVNDFQKGDIAEGYSVSREKKESFPLTVTSAQKNPTAFYLCASRSDSLGTQYFGPGTRLTVL.

This clone was seen more than once but under ten times. The CDR3 goes on 3 residues after the read ends, and that part is filled in from the germline J gene. The chain employs TRBV11-2 and TRBJ1-1; no definite D call. Trimming took 7 bases from V and 1 from J, leaving 13 bases between them. The length of the CDR3 is 14 residues. Germline CDR1 and CDR2: SGHAT and FQNNGV. The sequenced CDR3 bases are TGTGCCAGCAAGGGCGACCTCTCGAACACTGAA. This codes for CASKGDLSNTE. The whole CDR3 sequence is CASKGDLSNTEAFF.

This clone came up a few times. The read ends 3 residues before the CDR3 terminus; that terminus is restored from the germline J gene. The rearrangement joins TRBV6-2 or TRBV6-3 to TRBJ1-5, with 8 bases fitting TRBD1. After removal of 5 bases from V and 4 bases from J, the junction contained 10 bases not matched to a gene. Germline loops: CDR1 MNHEY, CDR2 SVGEGT. The CDR3 is 16 amino acids. The CDR3 spells CASSPPGQVRNQPQHF. CDR3 bases read: TGTGCCAGCAGTCCCCCGGGACAGGTGAGGAATCAGCCC.